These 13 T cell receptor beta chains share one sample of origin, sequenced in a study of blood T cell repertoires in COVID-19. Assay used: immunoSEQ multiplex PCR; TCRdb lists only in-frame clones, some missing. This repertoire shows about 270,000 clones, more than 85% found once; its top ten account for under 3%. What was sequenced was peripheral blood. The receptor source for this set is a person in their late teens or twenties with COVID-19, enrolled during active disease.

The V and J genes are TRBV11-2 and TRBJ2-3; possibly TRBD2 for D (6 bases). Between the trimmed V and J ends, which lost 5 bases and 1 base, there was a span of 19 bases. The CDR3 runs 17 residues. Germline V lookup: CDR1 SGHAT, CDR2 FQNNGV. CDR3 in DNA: TGTGCCAGCAGCCACCAGCGGAGCGGAGGGGGCACAGATACGCAGTATTTT. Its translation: CASSHQRSGGGTDTQYF.

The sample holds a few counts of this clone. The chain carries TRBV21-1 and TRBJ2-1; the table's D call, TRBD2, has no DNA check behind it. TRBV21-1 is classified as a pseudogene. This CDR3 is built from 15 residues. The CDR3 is CACGTSGRPGDEQFF. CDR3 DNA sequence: TGTGCCTGCGGGACTAGCGGGAGACCAGGGGATGAGCAGTTCTTC.

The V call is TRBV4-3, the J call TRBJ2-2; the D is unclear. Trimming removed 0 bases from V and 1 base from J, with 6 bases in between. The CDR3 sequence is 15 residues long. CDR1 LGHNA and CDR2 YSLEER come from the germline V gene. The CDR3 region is CASSQEPRNTGELFF. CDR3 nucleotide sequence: TGCGCCAGCAGCCAAGAACCTAGGAACACCGGGGAGCTGTTTTTT.

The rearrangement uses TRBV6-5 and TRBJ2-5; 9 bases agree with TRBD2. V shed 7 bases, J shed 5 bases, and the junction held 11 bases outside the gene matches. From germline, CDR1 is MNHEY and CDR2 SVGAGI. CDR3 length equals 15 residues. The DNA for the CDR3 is TGTGCCAGCACCCAAAGACTAGCGGTCGGGGAGACCCAGTACTTC. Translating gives CASTQRLAVGETQYF.

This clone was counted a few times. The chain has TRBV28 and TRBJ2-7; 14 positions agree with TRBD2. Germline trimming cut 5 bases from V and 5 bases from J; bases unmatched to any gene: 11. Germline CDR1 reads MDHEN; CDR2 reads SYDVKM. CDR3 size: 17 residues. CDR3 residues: CASSRLAGGPSVNEQYF. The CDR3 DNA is TGTGCCAGCAGTCGACTAGCGGGAGGGCCAAGCGTCAACGAGCAGTACTTC.

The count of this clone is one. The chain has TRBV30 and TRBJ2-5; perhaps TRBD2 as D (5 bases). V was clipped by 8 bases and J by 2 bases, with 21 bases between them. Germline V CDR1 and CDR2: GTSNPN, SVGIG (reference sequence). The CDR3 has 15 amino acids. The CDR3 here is CAHRPAVRGQETQYF. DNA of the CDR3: TGTGCCCACCGACCGGCCGTACGCGGGCAAGAGACCCAGTACTTC.

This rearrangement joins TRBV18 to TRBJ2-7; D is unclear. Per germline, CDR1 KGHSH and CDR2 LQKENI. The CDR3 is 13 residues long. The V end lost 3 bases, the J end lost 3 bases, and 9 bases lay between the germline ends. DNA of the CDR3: TGTGCCAGCTCACCTTTGGCAGTCTACGAGCAGTACTTC. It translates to CASSPLAVYEQYF.

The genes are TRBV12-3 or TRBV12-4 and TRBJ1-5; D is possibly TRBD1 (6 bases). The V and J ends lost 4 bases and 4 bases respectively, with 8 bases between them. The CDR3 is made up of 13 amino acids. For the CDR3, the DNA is TGTGCCAGCAGTTCACAGGGAAATCAGCCCCAGCATTTT. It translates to CASSSQGNQPQHF.

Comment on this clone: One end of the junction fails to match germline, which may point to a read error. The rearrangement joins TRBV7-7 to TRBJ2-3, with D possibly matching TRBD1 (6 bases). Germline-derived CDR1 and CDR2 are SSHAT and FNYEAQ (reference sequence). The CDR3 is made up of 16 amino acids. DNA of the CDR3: TGTGCTAGCAGTTCCCCGGGACACTATGCCACAGATACGCAGTATTTT. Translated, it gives CASSSPGHYATDTQYF. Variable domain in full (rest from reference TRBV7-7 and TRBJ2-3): GAGVSQSPRYKVTKRGQDVTLRCDPISSHATLYWYQQALGQGPEFLTYFNYEAQPDKSGLPSDRFSAERPEGSISTLTIQRTEQRDSAMYRCASSSPGHYATDTQYFGPGTRLTVL.

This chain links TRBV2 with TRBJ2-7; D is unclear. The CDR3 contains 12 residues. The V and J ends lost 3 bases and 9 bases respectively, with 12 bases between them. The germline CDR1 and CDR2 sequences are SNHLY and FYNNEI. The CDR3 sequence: CASSEVRSGQYF. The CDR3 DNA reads TGTGCCAGCAGTGAGGTCCGGTCTGGGCAGTACTTC.

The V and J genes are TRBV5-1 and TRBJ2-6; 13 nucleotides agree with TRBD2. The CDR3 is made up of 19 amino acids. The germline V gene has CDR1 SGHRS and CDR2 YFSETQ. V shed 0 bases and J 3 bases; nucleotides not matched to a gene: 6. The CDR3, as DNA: TGCGCCAGCAGCTTGGCCGGACTAGCGGGAGTACGTGGGGCCAACGTCCTGACTTTC. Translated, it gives CASSLAGLAGVRGANVLTF.

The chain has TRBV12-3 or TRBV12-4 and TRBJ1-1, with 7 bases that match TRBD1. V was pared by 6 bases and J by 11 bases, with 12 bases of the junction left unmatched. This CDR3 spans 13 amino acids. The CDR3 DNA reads TGTGCCAGCAGACAAGACAGGGCTCGCGGGGCTTTCTTT. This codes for CASRQDRARGAFF.

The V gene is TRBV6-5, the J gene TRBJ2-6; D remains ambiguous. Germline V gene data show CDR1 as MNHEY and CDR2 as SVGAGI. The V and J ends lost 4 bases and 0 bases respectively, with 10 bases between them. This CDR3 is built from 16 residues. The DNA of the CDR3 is TGTGCCAGCAGTTCGGTTGTTGGCTCTGGGGCCAACGTCCTGACTTTC. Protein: CASSSVVGSGANVLTF.